One sample yielded the 14 T cell receptor beta chains listed below, sequenced in a study of T cell responses to AZD1222 COVID-19 vaccine. Using immunoSEQ multiplex PCR, the repertoire was profiled, and TCRdb retains in-frame clones only, with some absent. The data show around 66,000 clones, approximately 84% seen once. The source was peripheral blood, collected on day 0 of AZD1222 vaccination. These receptors all stem from an adult in good health.

The chain joins TRBV14 to TRBJ2-7, with D perhaps matching TRBD2 (7 bases). The germline V gene has CDR1 SGHDN and CDR2 FVKESK. This CDR3 is built from 19 residues. V lost 6 bases and J 4 bases, leaving 31 bases between the germline ends. CDR3 in DNA: TGTGCCAGCAGACGCAAACAGGGAGCGGGGCTGGGTGGGCGTTACGAGCAGTACTTC. As protein: CASRRKQGAGLGGRYEQYF.

The chain combines TRBV6-5 with TRBJ2-4, with D possibly TRBD1 on 6 matching bases. Germline V gene sequence: CDR1 MNHEY, CDR2 SVGAGI. CDR3 length equals 15 residues. The V end lost 0 bases, the J end lost 13 bases, and 19 bases lay between the germline ends. This chain's CDR3 is CASSYSQDSRQQQYF. The DNA for the CDR3 is TGTGCCAGCAGTTACTCTCAGGACAGCCGTCAACAACAGTACTTC.

This sequence joins TRBV7-9 and TRBJ1-6; D possibly corresponds to TRBD1 (5 bases). The germline V gene has CDR1 SEHNR and CDR2 FQNEAQ (reference sequence). The CDR3 is made up of 15 amino acids. V was pared by 2 bases and J by 10 bases, with 15 bases between. CDR3 bases: TGTGCCAGCAGCTTAATGAGGGGATCCGCATCACCCCTCCACTTT. Its translation: CASSLMRGSASPLHF.

CDR3 DNA sequence: TGTGCCAGCAGCTTCACGGAGGCCGGGGGAAGCTCCTACGAGCAGTACTTC. Its protein is CASSFTEAGGSSYEQYF. The V call is TRBV5-5, the J call TRBJ2-7; perhaps TRBD2 as D (6 bases). There are 17 residues in the CDR3. Trimming left V 2 bases short and J 0 bases short, with 18 bases between. Germline CDR1 is SGHKS and CDR2 is YYEKEE (reference sequence).

This clone has just a few counts. This rearrangement joins TRBV27 to TRBJ1-4, with 8 bases identical to TRBD1. The CDR3 covers 17 residues. Germline CDR1 is MNHEY and CDR2 is SMNVEV (reference sequence). The J segment lost 3 bases and the V segment lost 4 bases, leaving 10 bases of the junction unmatched. CDR3 amino acids: CASSSRTGWVANEKLFF. The CDR3 DNA follows: TGTGCCAGCAGTTCTCGGACAGGGTGGGTGGCTAATGAAAAACTGTTTTTT.

The count of this clone is one. The chain joins TRBV7-2 to TRBJ2-1; 7 nucleotides agree with TRBD2. CDR3 size: 16 residues. V lost 5 bases and J lost 4; bases outside the gene matches: 11. CDR1 is SGHTA and CDR2 is FQGNSA in the germline V gene. The CDR3 loop reads CASSRTRGSGYNEQFF. The CDR3 DNA sequence: TGTGCCAGCAGCAGAACGCGGGGTAGCGGGTACAATGAGCAGTTCTTC.

The chain joins TRBV7-2 to TRBJ1-6; a possible D gene is TRBD1 (5 bases). Deletions cut 3 bases from V and 7 bases from J, with 10 bases between. CDR1 and CDR2 from the germline V gene are SGHTA and FQGNSA. This CDR3 is built from 14 residues. CDR3 sequence (DNA): TGTGCCAGCAGCTTGTCAGGGATGAATTCACCCCTCCACTTT. This encodes CASSLSGMNSPLHF.

This clone was recorded a few times. The chain recombines TRBV7-3 with TRBJ1-5; D may be TRBD1 (6 bases). This CDR3 is built from 14 residues. Germline CDR1 and CDR2: SGHTA and FQGTGA. The ends were cut back, 4 bases at V and 7 bases at J, with 14 bases in the middle. The CDR3: CASSSYMGAQPQHF. Written as DNA, the CDR3 is TGTGCCAGCAGCTCCTACATGGGGGCCCAGCCCCAGCATTTT.

This rearrangement joins TRBV4-2 to TRBJ1-4; tentatively, D is TRBD1 (5 bases). This CDR3 region has 13 residues. The germline V and J ends were trimmed by 8 bases and 7 bases, with 14 bases remaining between them. Germline V gene sequence: CDR1 LGHNA, CDR2 YNFKEQ. The CDR3 DNA reads TGTGCCAGCGGACGGGGGGGTAGTGAAAAACTGTTTTTT. It codes for CASGRGGSEKLFF.

CDR3 amino acids: CASSGPHPFFYGYTF. As DNA, the CDR3 is TGTGCCAGCAGTGGACCGCACCCCTTCTTCTATGGCTACACCTTC. The chain recombines TRBV25-1 with TRBJ1-2; D not resolved. V gave up 4 bases and J gave up 4 bases, with 16 bases separating them. Germline V gene data show CDR1 as MGHDK and CDR2 as SYGVNS. The CDR3 is 15 residues long.

The chain employs TRBV6-5 and TRBJ1-2; tentatively, D is TRBD1 (6 bases). V was trimmed by 5 bases and J by 8 bases, leaving 18 bases between them. The CDR3 spans 14 residues. Germline assignment: CDR1 MNHEY and CDR2 SVGAGI. Written as DNA, the CDR3 is TGTGCCAGCAGTCTAGGGGGGGGGACCGGCGGCTACACCTTC. Protein product: CASSLGGGTGGYTF.

The chain recombines TRBV18 with TRBJ1-4; D is possibly TRBD1 (6 bases). Germline CDR1 KGHSH, CDR2 LQKENI. Trimming removed 5 bases at V and 6 bases at J, with 13 bases between. There are 14 residues in the CDR3. Here the CDR3 DNA reads TGTGCCAGCTCAACGGGACATATCGATGAAAAACTGTTTTTT. Amino acids: CASSTGHIDEKLFF.

This chain connects TRBV6-2 or TRBV6-3 to TRBJ2-5, with 10 nucleotides matching TRBD1. Trimming at V came to 2 bases and at J to 6 bases, leaving 6 bases not matched to a gene. CDR1 is MNHEY and CDR2 is SVGEGT in the germline V gene. The CDR3 contains 15 residues. This CDR3 reads CASSYERTGGQTQYF. The CDR3 DNA reads TGTGCCAGCAGTTACGAGAGGACAGGGGGGCAGACCCAGTACTTC.

This clone qualifies as medium-sized. This sequence joins TRBV30 and TRBJ2-1; TRBD1 matches 8 bases. This CDR3 region has 15 residues. The germline V gene has CDR1 GTSNPN and CDR2 SVGIG (reference sequence). The J segment lost 8 bases and the V segment lost 0 bases, leaving 9 bases of the junction unmatched. CDR3 region: CAWSVLDRVADEQFF. In DNA form, the CDR3 reads TGTGCCTGGAGTGTACTGGACAGGGTGGCCGATGAGCAGTTCTTC. Together with reference TRBV30 and TRBJ2-1, the CDR3 gives the full variable domain: SQTIHQWPATLVQPVGSPLSLECTVEGTSNPNLYWYRQAAGRGLQLLFYSVGIGQISSEVPQNLSASRPQDRQFILSSKKLLLSDSGFYLCAWSVLDRVADEQFFGPGTRLTVL.